This TCR beta chain appears in the sequencing data of a study of blood T cell repertoires in COVID-19. Using immunoSEQ multiplex PCR, the repertoire was profiled, and TCRdb retains in-frame clones only, with some absent. The sample includes 24,000 or so clones, 80% to 90% of them seen just once. The CDR3 contains 14 residues. Germline CDR1 is KGHSH and CDR2 is LQKENI. With 2 bases removed from V and 8 bases from J, the gap between germline ends came to 15 bases. The receptor was derived from a human donor with active COVID-19. The donor label of this sample is uncertain. The material sequenced was peripheral blood. The V call is TRBV18, the J call TRBJ1-2, with a weak D call TRBD1 (5 bases). The CDR3 loop reads CASSPGQGVEGYTF. The DNA for the CDR3 is TGTGCCAGCTCACCAGGCCAAGGGGTCGAAGGCTACACCTTC.